This T cell receptor beta chain was recovered during a study of vaccination and CD4 T cells after COVID-19. Once obtained from cultured CD4+ T cells, the DNA was sequenced using the Oncomine TCR Beta short-read assay. Investigators obtained genomic DNA by extraction from cultured CD4+ T cells. TCRdb analysed the PCR reads with MiXCR anew, one entry per CDR3 protein. The table includes about 10,000 distinct CDR3 sequences, about 32% detected once. As concerns this clonotype: Its antigen is unidentified.

With V trimmed by 3 bases and J by 2 bases, 12 bases remained unmatched. Germline V gives CDR1 MGHRA, CDR2 YSYEKL. The CDR3 is 18 amino acids. The sample's treatment: roughly 11-day PBMC culture with coronavirus spike peptide pools or control peptides (ViraFEST assay). Researchers collected the unexposed donor's CD4+ T cells before the COVID-19 pandemic (2011-2018). The sequenced sample was CD4+ T cells from blood, cultured in vitro. The sequence was obtained from a human donor in good health. This chain uses TRBV4-1 with TRBJ2-2; the match to TRBD1 covers 7 bases. The CDR3 spells CASSHLTGPSKNTGELFF. In DNA form, the CDR3 reads TGCGCCAGCAGCCACCTGACAGGGCCCTCTAAAAACACCGGGGAGCTGTTTTTT.